This TCR beta chain was identified during a study of PD-L1 blockade in urothelial cancer. Across the whole study: Patients began atezolizumab, 1,200 mg intravenously every 3 weeks, at some point between 2012 and 2014.

This clone was recorded at least ten times. Libraries were prepared by immunoSEQ multiplex PCR; TCRdb keeps only in-frame clonotypes and omits some of them. The sample shows under 55,000 clones, about 86% of them seen only once. Time point noted: pretreatment peripheral blood. V was shortened by 3 bases and J by 0 bases, with 11 bases between the two germline ends. The V gene's germline CDR1 is MNHEY and CDR2 SMNVEV (reference sequence). The CDR3 is 15 amino acids. The chain is built from TRBV27 and TRBJ1-2, with D tentatively TRBD1 (5 bases). This clonotype was sampled from a man aged 65 to 85 with urothelial cancer. The starting material was PBMCs, obtained around atezolizumab (anti-PD-L1) treatment. The DNA for the CDR3 is TGTGCCAGCAGTTTTAGGGGAGGGACTAACTATGGCTACACCTTC. It translates to CASSFRGGTNYGYTF.